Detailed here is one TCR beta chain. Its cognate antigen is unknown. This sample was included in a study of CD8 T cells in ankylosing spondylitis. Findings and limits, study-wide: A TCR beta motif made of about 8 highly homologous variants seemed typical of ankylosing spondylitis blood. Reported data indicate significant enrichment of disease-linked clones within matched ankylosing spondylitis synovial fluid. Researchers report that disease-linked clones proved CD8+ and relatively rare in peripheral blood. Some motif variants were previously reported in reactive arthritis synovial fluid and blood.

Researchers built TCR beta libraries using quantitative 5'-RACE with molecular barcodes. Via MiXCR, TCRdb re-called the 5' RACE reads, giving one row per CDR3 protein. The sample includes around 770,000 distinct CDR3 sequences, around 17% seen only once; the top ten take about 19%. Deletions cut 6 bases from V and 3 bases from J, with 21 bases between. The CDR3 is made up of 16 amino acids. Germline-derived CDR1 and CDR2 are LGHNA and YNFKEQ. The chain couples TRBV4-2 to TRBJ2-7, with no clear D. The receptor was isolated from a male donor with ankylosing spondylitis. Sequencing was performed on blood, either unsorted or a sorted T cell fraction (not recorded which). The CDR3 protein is CASRMGRMDADYEQYF. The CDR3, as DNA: TGTGCCAGCAGAATGGGTCGTATGGACGCGGACTACGAGCAGTACTTC.